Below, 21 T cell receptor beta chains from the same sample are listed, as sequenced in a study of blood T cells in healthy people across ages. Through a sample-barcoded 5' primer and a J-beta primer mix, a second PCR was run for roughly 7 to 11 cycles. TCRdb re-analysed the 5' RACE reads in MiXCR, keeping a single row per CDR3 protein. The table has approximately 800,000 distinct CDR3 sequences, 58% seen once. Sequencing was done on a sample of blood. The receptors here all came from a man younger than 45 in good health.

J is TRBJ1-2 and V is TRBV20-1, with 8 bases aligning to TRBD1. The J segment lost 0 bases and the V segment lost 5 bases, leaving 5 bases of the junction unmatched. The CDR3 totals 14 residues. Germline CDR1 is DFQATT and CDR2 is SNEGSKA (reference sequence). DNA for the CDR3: TGCAGTGCTGGGCCGGGACAGGCTAACTATGGCTACACCTTC. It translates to CSAGPGQANYGYTF.

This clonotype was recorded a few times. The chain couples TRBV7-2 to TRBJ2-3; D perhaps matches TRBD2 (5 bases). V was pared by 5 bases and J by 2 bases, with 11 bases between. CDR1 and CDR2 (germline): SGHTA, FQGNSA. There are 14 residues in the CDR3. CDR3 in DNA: TGTGCCAGCAGCCCCGGACTTATCACAGATACGCAGTATTTT. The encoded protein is CASSPGLITDTQYF.

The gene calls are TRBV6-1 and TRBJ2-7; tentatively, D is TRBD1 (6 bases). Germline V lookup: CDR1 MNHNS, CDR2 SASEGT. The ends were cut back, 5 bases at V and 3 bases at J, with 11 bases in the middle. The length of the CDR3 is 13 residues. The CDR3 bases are TGTGCCAGCAGTTTTGACAGGAACTACGAGCAGTACTTC. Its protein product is CASSFDRNYEQYF.

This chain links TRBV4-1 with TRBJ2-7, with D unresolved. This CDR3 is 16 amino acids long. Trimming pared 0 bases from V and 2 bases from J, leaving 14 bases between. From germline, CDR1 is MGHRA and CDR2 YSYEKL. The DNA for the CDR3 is TGCGCCAGCAGCCAAGAACCCGGTGGGCAGACCTACGAGCAGTACTTC. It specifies CASSQEPGGQTYEQYF.

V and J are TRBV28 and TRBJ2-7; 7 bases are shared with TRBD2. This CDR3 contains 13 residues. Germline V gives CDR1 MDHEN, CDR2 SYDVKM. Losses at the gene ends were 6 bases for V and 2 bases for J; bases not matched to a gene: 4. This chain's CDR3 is CASSKTSPYEQYF. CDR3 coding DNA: TGTGCCAGCAGCAAGACTAGCCCCTACGAGCAGTACTTC. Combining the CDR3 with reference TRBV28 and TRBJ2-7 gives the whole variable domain DVKVTQSSRYLVKRTGEKVFLECVQDMDHENMFWYRQDPGLGLRLIYFSYDVKMKEKGDIPEGYSVSREKKERFSLILESASTNQTSMYLCASSKTSPYEQYFGPGTRLTVT.

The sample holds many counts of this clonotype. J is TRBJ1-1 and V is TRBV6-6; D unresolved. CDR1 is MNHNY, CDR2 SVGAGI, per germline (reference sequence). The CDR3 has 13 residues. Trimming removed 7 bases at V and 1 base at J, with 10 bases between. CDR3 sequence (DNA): TGTGCCAGCAAAAAGAGGGAGAACACTGAAGCTTTCTTT. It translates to CASKKRENTEAFF.

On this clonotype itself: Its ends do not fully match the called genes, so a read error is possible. CDR3 residues: CASTLRIRGQETQYF. Written as DNA, the CDR3 is TGTGCCAGCACCTTAAGAATCCGGGGTCAGGAGACCCAGTACTTC. The genes are TRBV7-9 and TRBJ2-5; D is possibly TRBD2 (5 bases). The germline V gene has CDR1 SEHNR and CDR2 FQNEAQ (reference sequence). The CDR3 has 15 amino acids.

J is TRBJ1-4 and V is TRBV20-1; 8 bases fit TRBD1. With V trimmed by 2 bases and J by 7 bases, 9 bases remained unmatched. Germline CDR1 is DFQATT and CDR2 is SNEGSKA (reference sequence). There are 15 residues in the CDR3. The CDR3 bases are TGCAGTGCTAGACAATCGAGCACAGGGGGTGAAAAACTGTTTTTT. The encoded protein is CSARQSSTGGEKLFF.

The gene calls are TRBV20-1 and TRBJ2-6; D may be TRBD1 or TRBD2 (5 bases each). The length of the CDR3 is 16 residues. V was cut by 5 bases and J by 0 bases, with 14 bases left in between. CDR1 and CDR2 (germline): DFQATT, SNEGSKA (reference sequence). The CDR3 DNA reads TGCAGTGCTGGCCGGGACGGTGGCTCTGGGGCCAACGTCCTGACTTTC. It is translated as CSAGRDGGSGANVLTF.

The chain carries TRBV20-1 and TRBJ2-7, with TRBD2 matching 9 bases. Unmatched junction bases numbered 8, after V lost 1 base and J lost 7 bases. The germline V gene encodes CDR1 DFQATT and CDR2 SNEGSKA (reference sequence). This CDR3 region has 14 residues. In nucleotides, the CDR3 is TGCAGTGCTAGAGTAGCGGGAGCGTCAGTTGAGCAGTACTTC. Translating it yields CSARVAGASVEQYF.

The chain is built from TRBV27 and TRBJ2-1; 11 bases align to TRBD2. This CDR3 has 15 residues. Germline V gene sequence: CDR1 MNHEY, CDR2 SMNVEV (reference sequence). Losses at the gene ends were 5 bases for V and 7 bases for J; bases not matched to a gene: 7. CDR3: CASSPTSGSCNEQFF. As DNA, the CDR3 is TGTGCCAGCAGTCCAACTAGCGGGAGCTGTAATGAGCAGTTCTTC.

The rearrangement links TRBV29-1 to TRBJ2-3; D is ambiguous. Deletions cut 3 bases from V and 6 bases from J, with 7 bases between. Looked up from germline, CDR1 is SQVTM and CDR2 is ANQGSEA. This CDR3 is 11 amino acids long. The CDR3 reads CSVDSGDTQYF. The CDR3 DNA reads TGCAGCGTTGACTCTGGTGATACGCAGTATTTT.

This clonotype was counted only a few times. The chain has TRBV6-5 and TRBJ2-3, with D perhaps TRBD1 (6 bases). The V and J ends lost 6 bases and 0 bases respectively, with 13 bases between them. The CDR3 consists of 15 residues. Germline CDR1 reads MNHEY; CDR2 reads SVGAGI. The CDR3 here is CASRISGQSTDTQYF. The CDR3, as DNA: TGTGCCAGCAGGATTTCGGGACAAAGCACAGATACGCAGTATTTT.

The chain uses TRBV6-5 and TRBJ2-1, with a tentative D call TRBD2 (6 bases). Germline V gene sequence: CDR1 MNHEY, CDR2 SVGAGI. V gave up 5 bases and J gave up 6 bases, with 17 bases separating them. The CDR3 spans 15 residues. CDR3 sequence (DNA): TGTGCCAGCAGTAGTGTCAGCGGGCCGGGCAATGAGCAGTTCTTC. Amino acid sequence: CASSSVSGPGNEQFF.

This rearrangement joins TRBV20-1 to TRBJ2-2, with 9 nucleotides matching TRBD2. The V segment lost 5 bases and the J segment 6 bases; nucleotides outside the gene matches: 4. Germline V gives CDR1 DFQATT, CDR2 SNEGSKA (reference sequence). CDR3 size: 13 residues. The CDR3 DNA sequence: TGCAGTGCTTTGACTAGCGGCGCCGGGGAGCTGTTTTTT. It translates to CSALTSGAGELFF.

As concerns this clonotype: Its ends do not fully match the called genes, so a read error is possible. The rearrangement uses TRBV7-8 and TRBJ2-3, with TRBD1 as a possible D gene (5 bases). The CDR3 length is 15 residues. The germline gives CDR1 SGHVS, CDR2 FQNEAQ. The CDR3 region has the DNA TGTGCCAGCAGCCCCCAGGTCTCCACGACAGATACGCGGTATTTT. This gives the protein CASSPQVSTTDTRYF.

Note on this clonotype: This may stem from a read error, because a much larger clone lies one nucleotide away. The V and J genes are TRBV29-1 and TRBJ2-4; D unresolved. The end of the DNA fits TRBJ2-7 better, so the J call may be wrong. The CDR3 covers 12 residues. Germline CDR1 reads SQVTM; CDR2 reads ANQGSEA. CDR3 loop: CSVGGSSHEQYF. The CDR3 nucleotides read TGCAGCGTTGGAGGTAGCAGCCACGAGCAGTACTTC.

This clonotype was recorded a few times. The chain's CDR3 is CASSLSRSTDTQYF. The CDR3 DNA is TGTGCCAGCAGCTTAAGCAGGAGCACAGATACGCAGTATTTT. V is TRBV27 and J is TRBJ2-3, with D hard to call. The CDR3 totals 14 residues. Trimming took off 6 bases at V and 0 bases at J, with 10 bases between the two ends. Germline assignment: CDR1 MNHEY and CDR2 SMNVEV (reference sequence).

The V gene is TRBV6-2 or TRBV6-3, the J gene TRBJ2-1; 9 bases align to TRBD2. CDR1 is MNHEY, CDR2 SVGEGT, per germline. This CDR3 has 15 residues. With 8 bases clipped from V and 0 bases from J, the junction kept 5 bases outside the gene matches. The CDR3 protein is CASHVAGASYNEQFF. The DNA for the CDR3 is TGTGCCAGCCATGTAGCGGGAGCCTCCTACAATGAGCAGTTCTTC.

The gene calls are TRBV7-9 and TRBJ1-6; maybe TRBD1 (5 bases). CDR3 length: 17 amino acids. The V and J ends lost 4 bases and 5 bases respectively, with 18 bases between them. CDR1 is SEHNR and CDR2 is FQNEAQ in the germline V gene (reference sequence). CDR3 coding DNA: TGTGCCAGCAGCTCTTCTTGGACCCGGGACCATAATTCACCCCTCCACTTT. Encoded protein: CASSSSWTRDHNSPLHF. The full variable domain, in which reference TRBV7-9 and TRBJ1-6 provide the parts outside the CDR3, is DTGVSQNPRHKITKRGQNVTFRCDPISEHNRLYWYRQTLGQGPEFLTYFQNEAQLEKSRLLSDRFSAERPKGSFSTLEIQRTEQGDSAMYLCASSSSWTRDHNSPLHFGNGTRLTVT.

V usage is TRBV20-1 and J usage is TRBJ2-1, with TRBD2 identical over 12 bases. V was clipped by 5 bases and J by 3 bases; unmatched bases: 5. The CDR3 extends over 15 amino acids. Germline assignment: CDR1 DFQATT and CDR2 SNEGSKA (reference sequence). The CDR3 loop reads CSAPRTSGNYNEQFF. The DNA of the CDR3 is TGCAGTGCTCCGCGGACTAGCGGGAACTACAATGAGCAGTTCTTC.